Below, one TCR beta chain is given with its context. Original methodology: The authors estimated nucleated cell counts from reference gene primer amplification. Assay: immunoSEQ multiplex PCR; the TCRdb copy retains only in-frame clones and omits some. V and J calls and clone size are given by that table; D and trimming were obtained from the DNA. The profile covers about 250,000 clones, with around 88% appearing a single time and under 0.95% taken by the ten largest. The data were obtained in a study of blood T cell repertoires in COVID-19. For the study at large: Samples representing acute and convalescent COVID-19 were sourced from the United States, Italy and Spain.

Trimming left V 2 bases short and J 2 bases short, with 8 bases between. Germline assignment: CDR1 MNHEY and CDR2 SVGAGI. The CDR3 length is 14 residues. The receptor was isolated from a man younger than 45 with acute or convalescent COVID-19. The chain links TRBV6-5 to TRBJ2-3; D might be TRBD1 (5 bases). Sample: peripheral blood. CDR3 sequence reads: CASSYAGPTDTQYF. DNA for the CDR3: TGTGCCAGCAGTTACGCAGGGCCCACAGATACGCAGTATTTT.